The 11 T cell receptor beta chains below were found in one sample sequenced in a study of cytomegalovirus exposure and HLA in healthy donors. Assay: immunoSEQ multiplex PCR; the TCRdb copy retains only in-frame clones and omits some. This sample has 150,000 to 200,000 clones; around four fifths occur once, and the top ten carry under 7.5%. The sequenced material came from PBMCs. The receptors shown here come from a man aged 18-30 years in good health and CMV-seropositive.

This clone was seen a few times. This chain uses TRBV6-5 with TRBJ2-7; D is uncertain. Germline values: CDR1 MNHEY, CDR2 SVGAGI. Between the trimmed V and J ends, which lost 0 bases and 7 bases, there was a span of 13 bases. There are 14 residues in the CDR3. The CDR3 bases are TGTGCCAGCAGTTACTCTGGCCAGACAAGGGAGCAGTACTTC. Protein product: CASSYSGQTREQYF.

The rearrangement joins TRBV7-3 to TRBJ2-3; D call uncertain. From germline, CDR1 is SGHTA and CDR2 FQGTGA. CDR3 length equals 13 residues. Trimming cost V 4 bases and J 2 bases, with 7 bases left between them. The CDR3 region is CASSSTNTDTQYF. The DNA of the CDR3 is TGTGCCAGCAGCTCAACTAACACAGATACGCAGTATTTT. Based on the CDR3 plus reference TRBV7-3 and TRBJ2-3, the full variable domain is GAGVSQTPSNKVTEKGKYVELRCDPISGHTALYWYRQSLGQGPEFLIYFQGTGAADDSGLPNDRFFAVRPEGSVSTLKIQRTERGDSAVYLCASSSTNTDTQYFGPGTRLTVL.

In nucleotides, the CDR3 is TGTGCCAGCAGCTCCAGCCGGCTAGCGGGCGGCAACTCCCTCTACGAGCAGTACTTC. It encodes CASSSSRLAGGNSLYEQYF. This chain links TRBV7-9 with TRBJ2-7, with 8 bases lining up with TRBD2. This CDR3 region has 19 residues. Losses at the gene ends were 4 bases for V and 3 bases for J; bases not matched to a gene: 20. The germline CDR1 and CDR2 sequences are SEHNR and FQNEAQ (reference sequence). Filled out from reference TRBV7-9 and TRBJ2-7, the complete variable domain reads DTGVSQNPRHKITKRGQNVTFRCDPISEHNRLYWYRQTLGQGPEFLTYFQNEAQLEKSRLLSDRFSAERPKGSFSTLEIQRTEQGDSAMYLCASSSSRLAGGNSLYEQYFGPGTRLTVT.

This clone was counted a single time. The J gene is TRBJ2-7, the V gene TRBV7-8; no firm D call. Germline CDR1 SGHVS, CDR2 FQNEAQ. Between the trimmed V and J ends, which lost 8 bases and 1 base, there was a span of 18 bases. The CDR3 sequence is 15 residues long. CDR3 in amino acids: CASSFMRSLSYEQYF. In DNA form, the CDR3 reads TGTGCCAGCTCGTTTATGCGCTCGCTTTCCTACGAGCAGTACTTC.

The genes are TRBV6-1 and TRBJ1-5; 7 bases line up with TRBD1. Germline CDR1 is MNHNS and CDR2 is SASEGT. The CDR3 has 15 amino acids. The trim removed 4 bases at V and 4 bases at J, leaving 7 bases unmatched. CDR3 loop: CASSGLDRVNQPQHF. Here the CDR3 DNA reads TGTGCCAGCAGTGGACTCGACAGGGTGAATCAGCCCCAGCATTTT.

This sequence joins TRBV7-6 and TRBJ2-5; TRBD2 aligns across 13 bases. Germline lookup yields CDR1 SGHVS and CDR2 FNYEAQ. With V trimmed by 1 base and J by 7 bases, 6 bases remained unmatched. The CDR3 spans 16 residues. The CDR3 DNA follows: TGTGCCAGCAGCTTAGGGACTAGCGGGAGCAAAGCGACCCAGTACTTC. As protein: CASSLGTSGSKATQYF.

The rearrangement uses TRBV30 and TRBJ1-2, with D perhaps matching TRBD1 (5 bases). The CDR3 is 13 amino acids. From germline, CDR1 is GTSNPN and CDR2 SVGIG (reference sequence). V was clipped by 2 bases and J by 4 bases, with 11 bases between them. The CDR3 region has the DNA TGTGCCTGGAGTTCAACAGGCTTCTATGGCTACACCTTC. Amino acid sequence: CAWSSTGFYGYTF.

In its sample, this clone was seen once. The V gene is TRBV5-4, the J gene TRBJ2-3; TRBD2 matches at 13 bases. This CDR3 has 16 amino acids. Germline values: CDR1 SGHNT, CDR2 YYREEE (reference sequence). The ends lost 3 bases at V and 3 bases at J; junction bases unmatched: 4. The CDR3 reads CASSSGLAGVTDTQYF. CDR3 DNA sequence: TGTGCCAGCAGCTCCGGACTAGCGGGAGTTACAGATACGCAGTATTTT.

The rearrangement uses TRBV5-1 and TRBJ1-3; 8 bases line up with TRBD1. The CDR3 totals 15 residues. CDR1 and CDR2 (germline): SGHRS, YFSETQ. The V and J ends lost 4 bases and 2 bases, in that order; junction bases with no gene match: 5. CDR3 loop: CASSVRTGPGNTIYF. The CDR3 DNA sequence: TGCGCCAGCAGCGTGAGGACAGGGCCTGGAAACACCATATATTTT.

The chain couples TRBV9 to TRBJ1-2; D not certain. V was cut by 4 bases and J by 5 bases, with 27 bases left in between. Germline CDR1 is SGDLS and CDR2 is YYNGEE. This CDR3 has 18 amino acids. The CDR3 is CASSPTPRAVDARYGYTF. The CDR3 DNA reads TGTGCCAGCAGCCCGACCCCCCGAGCGGTGGACGCTCGTTATGGCTACACCTTC.

The chain uses TRBV6-1 and TRBJ2-7, with D hard to call. The CDR3 spans 13 residues. Trimming left V 4 bases short and J 3 bases short, with 10 bases between. From germline, CDR1 is MNHNS and CDR2 SASEGT. The CDR3 sequence: CASSARHLYEQYF. The CDR3 region has the DNA TGTGCCAGCAGTGCGAGACATCTCTACGAGCAGTACTTC.